The present entry profiles one TCR beta chain with its context. This entry comes from a study of blood T cell repertoires in COVID-19. Study-wide context: From T cells, B-cell-depleted T cells, or PBMCs came the material, which was cDNA or gDNA.

While infection was still active, Seattle patients were enrolled and then followed longitudinally. CDR1 and CDR2 (germline): SNHLY, FYNNEI. With V trimmed by 4 bases and J by 0 bases, 7 bases remained unmatched. This CDR3 comprises 16 residues. Original handling: By means of reference gene primer amplification, nucleated cell counts were estimated. The data were produced by immunoSEQ multiplex PCR, yet TCRdb's version contains in-frame clones alone and is incomplete. The D gene and trimming were derived from the DNA, and the V and J assignments and clone size from that table. The table records 300,000 to 400,000 clones, over 80% of them present only once.

The chain recombines TRBV2 with TRBJ2-3; 7 nucleotides line up with TRBD2. The clonotype comes from a woman aged 50 to 60 with COVID-19, enrolled during active disease. Sequencing was done on a sample of peripheral blood. This chain's CDR3 is CASSGTRFESTDTQYF. The CDR3 bases are TGTGCCAGCAGTGGGACTAGATTCGAGAGCACAGATACGCAGTATTTT.